One sample yielded the 11 T cell receptor beta chains listed below, sequenced in a study of T cells in Graves' hyperthyroidism and ophthalmopathy. The TCR beta CDR3 regions underwent amplification using RNA transcripts as the source. A first-round RT-PCR of the TCR CDR3 used the HTBI primer set. From the multiplex PCR reads, TCRdb called clonotypes with MiXCR, one entry per CDR3 protein. Of around 370,000 distinct CDR3 sequences in the sample, less than 20% are singletons; the top ten hold around two fifths. Source material: blood. Receptor source: a man aged 18 to 29 with Graves' ophthalmopathy.

V is TRBV12-3 or TRBV12-4 and J is TRBJ2-3; D not certain. V was trimmed by 6 bases and J by 6 bases, leaving 16 bases between them. CDR3 length: 14 residues. In nucleotides, the CDR3 is TGTGCCAGCAGAAGGGAAGGGATGGGGGATACGCAGTATTTT. Translation gives CASRREGMGDTQYF.

The CDR3 loop is CASSQAYIGENTIYF. CDR3 DNA: TGCGCCAGCAGCCAAGCCTACATTGGTGAAAACACCATATATTTT. V usage is TRBV4-1 and J usage is TRBJ1-3; D uncertain. Looked up from germline, CDR1 is MGHRA and CDR2 is YSYEKL. This CDR3 spans 15 amino acids. V lost 1 base and J 6 bases, leaving 13 bases between the germline ends.

This clonotype was seen many times. CDR3 nucleotide sequence: TGTGCCAGCAGGGACGAAGGGCCCCAGCATTTT. Amino acid sequence: CASRDEGPQHF. This chain joins TRBV2 and TRBJ1-5, with D unresolved. Trimming left V 6 bases short and J 9 bases short, with 9 bases between. Germline V lookup: CDR1 SNHLY, CDR2 FYNNEI. This CDR3 has 11 amino acids.

This clonotype showed up many times. The rearrangement joins TRBV18 to TRBJ2-1; 13 nucleotides align to TRBD2. Trimming removed 6 bases from V and 9 bases from J; junction bases left unmatched: 11. The CDR3 has 16 amino acids. Germline V lookup: CDR1 KGHSH, CDR2 LQKENI. This CDR3 reads CASSPRGLAGVGEQFF. The CDR3 DNA reads as TGTGCCAGCTCCCCCCGCGGACTAGCGGGGGTTGGTGAGCAGTTCTTC.

This clonotype was counted at least ten times. This chain connects TRBV7-2 to TRBJ1-5; no clear D. There are 13 residues in the CDR3. Germline V gene sequence: CDR1 SGHTA, CDR2 FQGNSA. V was trimmed by 6 bases and J by 4 bases, leaving 10 bases between them. CDR3 protein: CASSQDGNQPQHF. In DNA, the CDR3 is TGTGCCAGCAGTCAGGACGGAAATCAGCCCCAGCATTTT.

The chain joins TRBV4-1 to TRBJ1-6; weak D call: TRBD1 (6 bases). In germline, CDR1 is MGHRA, CDR2 YSYEKL. V was trimmed by 4 bases and J by 17 bases, leaving 18 bases between them. This CDR3 is 13 amino acids long. CDR3 DNA: TGCGCCAGCAGCCGCTACCTGGGGGCAGCGGTCCACTTT. It yields the protein CASSRYLGAAVHF.

This clonotype was recorded at least ten times. The CDR3 loop reads CASSLAGKWGQGDTEAFF. CDR3 nucleotides: TGTGCCAGCAGTTTAGCGGGCAAATGGGGACAGGGGGACACTGAAGCTTTCTTT. The V and J genes are TRBV12-3 or TRBV12-4 and TRBJ1-1; 11 nucleotides agree with TRBD1. The CDR3 covers 18 residues. V was pared by 0 bases and J by 3 bases, with 9 bases of the junction left unmatched.

The V and J genes are TRBV28 and TRBJ1-3; D might be TRBD1 (5 bases). V lost 6 bases and J lost 2, with 14 bases in between. The CDR3 runs to 15 residues. Germline CDR1 reads MDHEN; CDR2 reads SYDVKM. The CDR3 DNA is TGTGCCAGCAGCACACCCCAGGGAGCTGGAAACACCATATATTTT. Its protein product is CASSTPQGAGNTIYF.

The CDR3 sequence: CASIPRGLGGTEAFF. Written as DNA, the CDR3 is TGTGCCAGTATTCCACGGGGCCTTGGTGGCACTGAAGCTTTCTTT. The gene calls are TRBV19 and TRBJ1-1; possibly TRBD1 for D (5 bases). Germline values: CDR1 LNHDA, CDR2 SQIVND (reference sequence). The CDR3 consists of 15 residues. Trimming removed 7 bases from V and 4 bases from J, with 19 bases in between.

This clonotype was seen many times. The V call is TRBV5-8, the J call TRBJ2-7; the D is unclear. Germline lookup yields CDR1 SGHTS and CDR2 YDEGEE. Trimming took off 4 bases at V and 2 bases at J, with 19 bases between the two ends. This CDR3 has 16 residues. This CDR3 reads CASSGGVAKPTYEQYF. CDR3 DNA: TGTGCCAGCAGCGGTGGGGTGGCCAAGCCGACCTACGAGCAGTACTTC.

This clonotype was recorded at least ten times. One end of the junction is discordant with germline, which a read error may explain. The chain recombines TRBV3-1 with TRBJ1-1, with D unresolved. Germline-derived CDR1 and CDR2 are LGHDT and YNNKEL (reference sequence). The CDR3 totals 16 residues. CDR3 sequence reads: CASSEERWAWGTEAFF. DNA of the CDR3: TGTGCCAGCAGCGAAGAACGTTGGGCTTGGGGCACTGAAGCTTTCTTT.